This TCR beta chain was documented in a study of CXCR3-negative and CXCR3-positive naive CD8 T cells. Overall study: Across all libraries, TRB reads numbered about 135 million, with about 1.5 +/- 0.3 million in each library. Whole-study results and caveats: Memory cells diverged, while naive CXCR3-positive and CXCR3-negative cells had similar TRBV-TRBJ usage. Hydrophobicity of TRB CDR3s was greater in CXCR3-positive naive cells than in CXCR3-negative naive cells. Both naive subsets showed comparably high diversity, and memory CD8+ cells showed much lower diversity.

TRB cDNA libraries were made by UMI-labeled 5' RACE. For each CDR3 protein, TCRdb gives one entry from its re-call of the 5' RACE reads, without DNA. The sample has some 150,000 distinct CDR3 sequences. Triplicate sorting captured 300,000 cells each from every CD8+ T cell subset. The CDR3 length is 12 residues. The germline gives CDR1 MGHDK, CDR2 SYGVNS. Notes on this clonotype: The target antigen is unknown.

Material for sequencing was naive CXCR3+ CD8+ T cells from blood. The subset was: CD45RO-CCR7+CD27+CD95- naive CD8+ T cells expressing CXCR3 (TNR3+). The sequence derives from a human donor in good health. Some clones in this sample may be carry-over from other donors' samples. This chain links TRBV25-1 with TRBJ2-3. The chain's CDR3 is CASSVGEDTQYF.